The 7 T cell receptor beta chains given below trace back to one sample, sequenced in a study of blood T cell repertoires in COVID-19. TCRdb's table, derived via immunoSEQ multiplex PCR, lists solely in-frame clones and lacks some. Altogether more than 75,000 clones are present, about 86% being singletons, with the ten largest covering roughly 8.1%. Input material: peripheral blood. The receptors were gathered from a woman between 65 and 79 years old with acute or convalescent COVID-19.

The DNA of the CDR3 is TGTGCCAGCAGCCAAGCCTTCGACAGAAATCAGCCCCAGCATTTT. Translation: CASSQAFDRNQPQHF. The rearrangement uses TRBV3-1 (or the pseudogene TRBV3-2) and TRBJ1-5; possible D gene TRBD1, 5 bases. Germline CDR1 and CDR2: LGHDT and YNNKEL (reference sequence). The CDR3 is 15 amino acids. The V end lost 1 base, the J end lost 4 bases, and 11 bases lay between the germline ends.

The chain has TRBV24-1 and TRBJ2-1; no firm D call. This CDR3 has 14 residues. V was clipped by 1 base and J by 5 bases, with 8 bases between them. Per germline, CDR1 KGHDR and CDR2 SFDVKD. The CDR3 sequence: CATSDFRSNNEQFF. In DNA, the CDR3 is TGTGCCACCAGTGATTTTCGAAGCAACAATGAGCAGTTCTTC.

The chain is built from TRBV5-6 and TRBJ2-5; D is possibly TRBD2 (5 bases). Deletions cut 4 bases from V and 7 bases from J, with 14 bases between. This CDR3 has 13 residues. CDR1 SGHDT and CDR2 YYEEEE come from the germline V gene. The CDR3 DNA sequence: TGTGCCAGCAGCCAAACCGGAGGCCTGACCCAGTACTTC. It codes for CASSQTGGLTQYF.

A few counts support this clone. In DNA, the CDR3 is TGCGCCAGCAGCCTGCGGGGAGTGAGCACAGATACGCAGTATTTT. Translation gives CASSLRGVSTDTQYF. This chain links TRBV4-1 with TRBJ2-3; D perhaps matches TRBD2 (6 bases). The V gene's germline CDR1 is MGHRA and CDR2 YSYEKL. There are 15 residues in the CDR3. V lost 4 bases, J lost 0 bases, and 11 bases lay in between.

CDR3 region: CASMALGQLNTEAFF. CDR3 nucleotide sequence: TGTGCCAGCATGGCCCTAGGACAGCTGAACACTGAAGCTTTCTTT. The chain employs TRBV28 and TRBJ1-1; D is possibly TRBD1 (6 bases). The germline gives CDR1 MDHEN, CDR2 SYDVKM. Trimming removed 7 bases at V and 0 bases at J, with 15 bases between. This CDR3 comprises 15 residues. The complete variable domain, with remaining parts taken from reference TRBV28 and TRBJ1-1, reads DVKVTQSSRYLVKRTGEKVFLECVQDMDHENMFWYRQDPGLGLRLIYFSYDVKMKEKGDIPEGYSVSREKKERFSLILESASTNQTSMYLCASMALGQLNTEAFFGQGTRLTVV.

This chain joins TRBV27 and TRBJ2-7; D remains unclear. Germline loops: CDR1 MNHEY, CDR2 SMNVEV (reference sequence). There are 14 residues in the CDR3. Deletions cut 5 bases from V and 3 bases from J, with 14 bases between. The chain's CDR3 is CASSQWPTDYEQYF. In nucleotides, the CDR3 is TGTGCCAGCAGTCAGTGGCCCACCGACTACGAGCAGTACTTC.

The V call is TRBV7-9, the J call TRBJ2-7; weak D call: TRBD2 (5 bases). The germline CDR1 and CDR2 sequences are SEHNR and FQNEAQ (reference sequence). There are 15 residues in the CDR3. Between the trimmed V and J ends, which lost 1 base and 3 bases, there was a span of 13 bases. This CDR3 reads CASSLGASSVYEQYF. CDR3 nucleotides: TGTGCCAGCAGCTTAGGTGCTAGCTCGGTCTACGAGCAGTACTTC.